This T cell receptor beta chain was sequenced for a study of beta chain features in type 1 diabetes. CDR3 length equals 12 residues. Between the trimmed V and J ends, which lost 3 bases and 7 bases, there was a span of 9 bases. The germline V gene encodes CDR1 LNHDA and CDR2 SQIVND (reference sequence). Every isolated RNA sample was fully reverse transcribed, so sequencing captured expressed TCRB transcripts. The method was immunoSEQ multiplex PCR; TCRdb's version includes in-frame clones alone and lacks a portion of them. The sample yields 450,000 or so clones, 10% to 12% seen once. Sorting of CD4+ naive, central memory, regulatory and stem cell-like memory cells was performed via CD45RO/CCR7/CD25/CD127/CD95/CD27. Each population that was sorted was more than 98% pure. Study results and caveats: Moderately but significantly shorter TCRB CDR3s were found in Type 1 diabetes patients in all four CD4+ subsets.

With regard to this clone: Its cognate antigen is unknown.

The receptor comes from a woman aged 18-35 years in good health. The J gene is TRBJ1-1, the V gene TRBV19, with D hard to call. Sequenced material: naive CD4+ T cells from blood. DNA for the CDR3: TGTGCCAGTAGTATCGTACTTGGTGAAGCTTTCTTT. Translation gives CASSIVLGEAFF.